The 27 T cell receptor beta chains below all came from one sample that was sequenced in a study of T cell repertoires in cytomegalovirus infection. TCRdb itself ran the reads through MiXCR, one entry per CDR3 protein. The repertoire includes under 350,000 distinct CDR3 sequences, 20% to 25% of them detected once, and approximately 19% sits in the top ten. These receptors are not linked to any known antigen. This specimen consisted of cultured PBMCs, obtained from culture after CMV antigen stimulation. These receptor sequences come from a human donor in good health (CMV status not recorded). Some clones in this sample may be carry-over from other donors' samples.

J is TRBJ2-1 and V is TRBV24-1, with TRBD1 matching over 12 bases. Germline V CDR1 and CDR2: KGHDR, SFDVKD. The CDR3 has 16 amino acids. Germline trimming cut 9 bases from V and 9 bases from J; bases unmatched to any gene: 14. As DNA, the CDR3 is TGTGCCACCTCCGGGACAGGGGGCATAGTTGTAGGTGAGCAGTTCTTC. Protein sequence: CATSGTGGIVVGEQFF.

The CDR3 loop is CATSEVRGDGYTF. In DNA form, the CDR3 reads TGTGCCACCAGTGAAGTCAGGGGTGATGGCTACACCTTC. V and J are TRBV24-1 and TRBJ1-2, with a tentative D call TRBD1 (6 bases). The germline V and J ends were trimmed by 4 bases and 6 bases, with 11 bases remaining between them. The CDR3 has 13 amino acids. Per the germline V gene, CDR1 is KGHDR and CDR2 is SFDVKD.

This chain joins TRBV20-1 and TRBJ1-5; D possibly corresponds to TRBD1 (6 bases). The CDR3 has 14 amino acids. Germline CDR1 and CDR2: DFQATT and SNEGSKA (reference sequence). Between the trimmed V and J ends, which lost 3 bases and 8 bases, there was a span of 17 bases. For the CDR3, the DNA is TGCAGTGCTAGTGGGACATTCCTTCTTGAGCCCCAGCATTTT. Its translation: CSASGTFLLEPQHF.

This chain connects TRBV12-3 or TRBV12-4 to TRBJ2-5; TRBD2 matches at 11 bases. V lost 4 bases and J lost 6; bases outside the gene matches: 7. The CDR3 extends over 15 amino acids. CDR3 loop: CASSYSGRAQKTQYF. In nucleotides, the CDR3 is TGTGCCAGCAGTTATAGCGGGAGGGCCCAGAAGACCCAGTACTTC.

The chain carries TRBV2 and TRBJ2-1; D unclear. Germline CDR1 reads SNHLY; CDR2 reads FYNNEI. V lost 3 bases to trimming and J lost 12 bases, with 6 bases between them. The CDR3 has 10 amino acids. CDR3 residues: CASSDIGQFF. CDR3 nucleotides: TGTGCCAGCAGTGATATCGGGCAGTTCTTC.

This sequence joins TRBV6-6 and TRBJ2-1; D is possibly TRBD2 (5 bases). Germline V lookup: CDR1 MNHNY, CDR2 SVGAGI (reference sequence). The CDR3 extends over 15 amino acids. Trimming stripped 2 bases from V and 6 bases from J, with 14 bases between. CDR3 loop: CASSYTSESGNEQFF. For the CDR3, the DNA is TGTGCCAGCAGTTACACCAGTGAGAGCGGCAATGAGCAGTTCTTC.

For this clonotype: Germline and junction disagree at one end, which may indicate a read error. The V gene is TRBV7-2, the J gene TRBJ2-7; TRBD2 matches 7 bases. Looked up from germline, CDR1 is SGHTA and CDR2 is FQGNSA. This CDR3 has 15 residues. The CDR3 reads CACSLGLGGAYEQYF. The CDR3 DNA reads TGTGCCTGCAGCTTAGGACTAGGCGGCGCGTACGAGCAGTACTTC. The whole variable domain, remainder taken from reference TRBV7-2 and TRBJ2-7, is GAGVSQSPSNKVTEKGKDVELRCDPISGHTALYWYRQSLGQGLEFLIYFQGNSAPDKSGLPSDRFSAERTGGSVSTLTIQRTQQEDSAVYLCACSLGLGGAYEQYFGPGTRLTVT.

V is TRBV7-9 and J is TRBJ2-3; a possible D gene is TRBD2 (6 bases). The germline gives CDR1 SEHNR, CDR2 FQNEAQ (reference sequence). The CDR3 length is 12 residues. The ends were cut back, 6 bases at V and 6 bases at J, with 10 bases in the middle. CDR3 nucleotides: TGTGCCAGCAGAGAGAGCGGGGATACGCAGTATTTT. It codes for CASRESGDTQYF.

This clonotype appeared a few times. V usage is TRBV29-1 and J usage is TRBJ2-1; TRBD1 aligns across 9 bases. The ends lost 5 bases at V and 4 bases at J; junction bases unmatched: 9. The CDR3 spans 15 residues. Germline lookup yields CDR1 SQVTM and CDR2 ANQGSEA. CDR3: CSVSHPDRGYNEQFF. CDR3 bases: TGCAGCGTTTCCCACCCCGACAGGGGGTACAATGAGCAGTTCTTC.

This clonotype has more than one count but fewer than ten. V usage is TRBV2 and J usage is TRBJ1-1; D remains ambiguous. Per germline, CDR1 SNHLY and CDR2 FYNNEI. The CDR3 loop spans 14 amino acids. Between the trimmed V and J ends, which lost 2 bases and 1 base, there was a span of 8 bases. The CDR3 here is CASSEWSENTEAFF. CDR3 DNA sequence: TGTGCCAGCAGTGAATGGTCGGAGAACACTGAAGCTTTCTTT.

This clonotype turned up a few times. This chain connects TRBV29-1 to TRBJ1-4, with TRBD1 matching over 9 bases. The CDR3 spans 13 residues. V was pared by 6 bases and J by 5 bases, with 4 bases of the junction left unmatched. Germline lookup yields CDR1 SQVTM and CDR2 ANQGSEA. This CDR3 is CSVGTGKNEKLFF. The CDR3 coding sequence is TGCAGCGTGGGGACAGGGAAAAATGAAAAACTGTTTTTT.

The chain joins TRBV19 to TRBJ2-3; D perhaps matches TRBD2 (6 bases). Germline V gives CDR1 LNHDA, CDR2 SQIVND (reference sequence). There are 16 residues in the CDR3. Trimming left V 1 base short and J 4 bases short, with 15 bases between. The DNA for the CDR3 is TGTGCCAGTAGTATAGTCGGTGGGAGGATATCAGATACGCAGTATTTT. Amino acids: CASSIVGGRISDTQYF. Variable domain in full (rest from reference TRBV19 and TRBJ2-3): DGGITQSPKYLFRKEGQNVTLSCEQNLNHDAMYWYRQDPGQGLRLIYYSQIVNDFQKGDIAEGYSVSREKKESFPLTVTSAQKNPTAFYLCASSIVGGRISDTQYFGPGTRLTVL.

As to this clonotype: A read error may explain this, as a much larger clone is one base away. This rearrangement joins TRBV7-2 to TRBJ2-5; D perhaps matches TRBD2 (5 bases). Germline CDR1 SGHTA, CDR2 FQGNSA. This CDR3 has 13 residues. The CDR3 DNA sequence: TGTGCCAGCAGCTCGTACTGGGGAGAGACCCAGTGCTTC. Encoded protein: CASSSYWGETQCF.

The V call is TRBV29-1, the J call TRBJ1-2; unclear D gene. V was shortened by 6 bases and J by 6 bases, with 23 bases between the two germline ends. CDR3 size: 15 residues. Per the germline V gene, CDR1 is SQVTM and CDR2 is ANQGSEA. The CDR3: CSVLFATGSSNGYTF. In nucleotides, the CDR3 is TGCAGCGTCCTCTTTGCCACCGGGAGCTCGAATGGCTACACCTTC.

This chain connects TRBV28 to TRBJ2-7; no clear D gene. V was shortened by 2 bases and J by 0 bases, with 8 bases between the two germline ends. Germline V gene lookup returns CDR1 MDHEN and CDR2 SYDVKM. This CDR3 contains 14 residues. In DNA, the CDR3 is TGTGCCAGCAGTTTAGTCCTTGCCTCCTACGAGCAGTACTTC. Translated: CASSLVLASYEQYF.

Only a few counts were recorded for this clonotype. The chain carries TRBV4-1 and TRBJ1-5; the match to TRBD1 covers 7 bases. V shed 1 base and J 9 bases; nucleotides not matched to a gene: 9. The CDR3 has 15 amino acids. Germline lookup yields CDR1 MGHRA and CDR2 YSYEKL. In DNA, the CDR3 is TGCGCCAGCAGCCAAGGAGGGGGCCTACGGGGGCCCCAGCATTTT. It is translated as CASSQGGGLRGPQHF.

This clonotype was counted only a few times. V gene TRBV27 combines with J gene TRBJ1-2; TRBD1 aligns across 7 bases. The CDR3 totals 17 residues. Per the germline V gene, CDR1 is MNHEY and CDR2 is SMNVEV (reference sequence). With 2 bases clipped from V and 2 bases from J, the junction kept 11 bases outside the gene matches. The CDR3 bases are TGTGCCAGCAGTTTAACCGGGACAGAAGAGCTCAACTATGGCTACACCTTC. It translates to CASSLTGTEELNYGYTF.

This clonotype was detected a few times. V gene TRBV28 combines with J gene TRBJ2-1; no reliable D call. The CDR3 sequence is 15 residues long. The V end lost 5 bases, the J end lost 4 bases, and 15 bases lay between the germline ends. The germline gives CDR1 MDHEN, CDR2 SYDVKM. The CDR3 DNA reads TGTGCCAGCAGTCGGGTCAATTACAGATACAATGAGCAGTTCTTC. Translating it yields CASSRVNYRYNEQFF.

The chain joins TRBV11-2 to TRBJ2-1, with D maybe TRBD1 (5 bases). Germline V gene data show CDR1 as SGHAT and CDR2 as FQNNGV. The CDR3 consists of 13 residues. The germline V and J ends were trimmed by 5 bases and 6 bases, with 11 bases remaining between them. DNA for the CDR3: TGTGCCAGCAGCCAAGGACAAGTCAATGAGCAGTTCTTC. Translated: CASSQGQVNEQFF.

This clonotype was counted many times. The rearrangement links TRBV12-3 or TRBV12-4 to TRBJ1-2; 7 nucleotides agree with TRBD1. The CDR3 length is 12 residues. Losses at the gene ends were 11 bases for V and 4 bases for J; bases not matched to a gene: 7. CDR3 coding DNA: TGTGCCTCTTCGGAGGGGGCCTATGGCTACACCTTC. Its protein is CASSEGAYGYTF.

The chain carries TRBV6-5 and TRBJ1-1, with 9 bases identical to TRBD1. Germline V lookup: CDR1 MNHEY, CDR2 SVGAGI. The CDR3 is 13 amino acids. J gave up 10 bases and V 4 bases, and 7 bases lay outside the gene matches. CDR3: CASSFRQGGGAFF. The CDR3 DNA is TGTGCCAGCAGTTTCAGACAGGGGGGGGGAGCTTTCTTT.

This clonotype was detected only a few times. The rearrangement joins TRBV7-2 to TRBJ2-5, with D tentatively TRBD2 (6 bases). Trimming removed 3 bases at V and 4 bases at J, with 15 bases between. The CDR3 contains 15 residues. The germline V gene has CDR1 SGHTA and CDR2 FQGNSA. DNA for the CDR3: TGTGCCAGCAGCTTCCCTTTGCGGGAACGAGAGACCCAGTACTTC. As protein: CASSFPLRERETQYF.

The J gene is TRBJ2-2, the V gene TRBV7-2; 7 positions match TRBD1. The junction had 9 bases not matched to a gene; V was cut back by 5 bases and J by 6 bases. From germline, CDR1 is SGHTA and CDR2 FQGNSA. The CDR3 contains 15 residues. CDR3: CASSHQGTVPGELFF. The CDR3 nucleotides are TGTGCCAGCAGCCACCAAGGGACAGTCCCCGGGGAGCTGTTTTTT.

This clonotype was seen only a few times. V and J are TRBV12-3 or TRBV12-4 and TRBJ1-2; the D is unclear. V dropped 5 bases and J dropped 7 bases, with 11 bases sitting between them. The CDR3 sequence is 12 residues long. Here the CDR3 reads CASSPQAGGYTF. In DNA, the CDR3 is TGTGCCAGCAGTCCCCAGGCGGGTGGCTACACCTTC.

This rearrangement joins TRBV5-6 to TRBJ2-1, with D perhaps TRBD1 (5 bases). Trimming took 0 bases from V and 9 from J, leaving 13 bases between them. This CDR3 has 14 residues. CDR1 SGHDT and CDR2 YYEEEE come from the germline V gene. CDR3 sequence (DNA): TGTGCCAGCAGCTTGGCCCAGGGCGCAAGTGAGCAGTTCTTC. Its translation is CASSLAQGASEQFF. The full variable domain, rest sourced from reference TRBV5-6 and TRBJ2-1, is DAGVTQSPTHLIKTRGQQVTLRCSPKSGHDTVSWYQQALGQGPQFIFQYYEEEERQRGNFPDRFSGHQFPNYSSELNVNALLLGDSALYLCASSLAQGASEQFFGPGTRLTVL.

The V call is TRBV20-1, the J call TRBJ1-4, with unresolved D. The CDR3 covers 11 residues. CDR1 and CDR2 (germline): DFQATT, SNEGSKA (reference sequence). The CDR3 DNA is TGCAGGATAGGAGCGGGTGAAAAACTGTTTTTT. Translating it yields CRIGAGEKLFF.

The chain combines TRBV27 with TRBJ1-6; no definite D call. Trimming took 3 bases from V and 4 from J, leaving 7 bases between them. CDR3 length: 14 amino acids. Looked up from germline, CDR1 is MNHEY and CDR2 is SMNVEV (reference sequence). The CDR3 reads CASSFTDYNSPLHF. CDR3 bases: TGTGCCAGCAGTTTCACTGATTATAATTCACCCCTCCACTTT.